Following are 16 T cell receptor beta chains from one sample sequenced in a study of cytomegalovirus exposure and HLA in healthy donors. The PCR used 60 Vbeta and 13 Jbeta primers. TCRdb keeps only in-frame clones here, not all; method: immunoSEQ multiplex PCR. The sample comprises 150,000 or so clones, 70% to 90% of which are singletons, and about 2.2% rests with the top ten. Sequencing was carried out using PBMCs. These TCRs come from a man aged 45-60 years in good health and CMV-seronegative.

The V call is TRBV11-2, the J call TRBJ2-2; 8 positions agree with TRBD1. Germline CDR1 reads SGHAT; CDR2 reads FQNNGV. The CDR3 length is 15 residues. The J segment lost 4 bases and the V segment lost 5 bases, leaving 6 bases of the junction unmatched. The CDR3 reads CASSAWDRITGELFF. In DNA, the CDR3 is TGTGCCAGCAGCGCCTGGGACAGGATCACCGGGGAGCTGTTTTTT.

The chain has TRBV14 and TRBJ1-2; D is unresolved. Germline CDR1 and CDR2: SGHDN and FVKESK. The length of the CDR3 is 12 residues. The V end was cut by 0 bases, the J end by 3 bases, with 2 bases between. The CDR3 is CASSQDYYGYTF. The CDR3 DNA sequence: TGTGCCAGCAGCCAAGACTACTATGGCTACACCTTC.

CDR3 bases: TGTGCCAGCAGCTTGACTGGCTCTGGAAACACCATATATTTT. This sequence encodes CASSLTGSGNTIYF. This chain links TRBV6-5 with TRBJ1-3; D is uncertain. The V end lost 6 bases, the J end lost 0 bases, and 9 bases lay between the germline ends. This CDR3 spans 14 amino acids. Germline CDR1 is MNHEY and CDR2 is SVGAGI.

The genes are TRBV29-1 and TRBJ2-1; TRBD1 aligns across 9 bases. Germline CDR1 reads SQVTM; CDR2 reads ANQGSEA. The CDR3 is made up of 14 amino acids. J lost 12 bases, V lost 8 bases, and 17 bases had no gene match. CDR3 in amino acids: CSFRERGQGAGQFF. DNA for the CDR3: TGCAGCTTTCGGGAACGGGGACAGGGCGCAGGGCAGTTCTTC.

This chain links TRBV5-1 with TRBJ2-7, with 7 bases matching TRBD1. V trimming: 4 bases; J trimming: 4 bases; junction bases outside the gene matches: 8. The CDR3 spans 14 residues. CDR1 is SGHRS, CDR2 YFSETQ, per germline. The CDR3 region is CASSPEGAKYEQYF. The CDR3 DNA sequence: TGCGCCAGCAGCCCTGAGGGGGCGAAATACGAGCAGTACTTC.

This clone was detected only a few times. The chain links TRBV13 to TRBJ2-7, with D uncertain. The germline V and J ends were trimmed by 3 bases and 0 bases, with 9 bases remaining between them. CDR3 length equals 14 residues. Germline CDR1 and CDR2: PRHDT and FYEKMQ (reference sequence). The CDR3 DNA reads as TGTGCCAGCAGCTTGACTGGAATCTCCTACGAGCAGTACTTC. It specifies CASSLTGISYEQYF.

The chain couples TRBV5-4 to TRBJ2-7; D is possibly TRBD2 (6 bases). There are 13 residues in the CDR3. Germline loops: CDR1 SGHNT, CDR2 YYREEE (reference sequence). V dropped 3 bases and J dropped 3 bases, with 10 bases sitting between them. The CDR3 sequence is CASSSEGRYEQYF. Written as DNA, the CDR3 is TGTGCCAGCAGCTCGGAGGGTCGCTACGAGCAGTACTTC.

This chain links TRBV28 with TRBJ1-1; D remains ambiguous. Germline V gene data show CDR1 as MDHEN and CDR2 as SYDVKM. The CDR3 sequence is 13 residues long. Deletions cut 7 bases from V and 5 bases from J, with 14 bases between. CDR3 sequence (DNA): TGTGCCAGCACCTCCCTCCCGGGGACTGAAGCTTTCTTT. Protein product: CASTSLPGTEAFF.

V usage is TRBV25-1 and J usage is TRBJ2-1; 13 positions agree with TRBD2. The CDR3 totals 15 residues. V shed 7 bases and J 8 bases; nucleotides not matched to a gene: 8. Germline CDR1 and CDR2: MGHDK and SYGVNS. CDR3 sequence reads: CASTDTSGGDYEQFF. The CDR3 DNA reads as TGTGCCAGCACCGATACTAGCGGGGGGGATTATGAGCAGTTCTTC.

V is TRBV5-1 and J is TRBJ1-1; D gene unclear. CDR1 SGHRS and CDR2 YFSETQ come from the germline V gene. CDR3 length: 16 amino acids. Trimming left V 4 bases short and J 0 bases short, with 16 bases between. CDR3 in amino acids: CASSLGRVSVNTEAFF. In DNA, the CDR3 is TGCGCCAGCAGCCTAGGCCGGGTGTCAGTGAACACTGAAGCTTTCTTT.

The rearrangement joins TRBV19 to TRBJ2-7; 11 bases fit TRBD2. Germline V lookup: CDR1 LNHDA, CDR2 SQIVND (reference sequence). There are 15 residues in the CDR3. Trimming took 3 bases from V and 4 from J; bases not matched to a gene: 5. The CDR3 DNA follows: TGTGCCAGTAGTATCACTAGCGGGGGTGGTTACGAGCAGTACTTC. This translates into CASSITSGGGYEQYF.

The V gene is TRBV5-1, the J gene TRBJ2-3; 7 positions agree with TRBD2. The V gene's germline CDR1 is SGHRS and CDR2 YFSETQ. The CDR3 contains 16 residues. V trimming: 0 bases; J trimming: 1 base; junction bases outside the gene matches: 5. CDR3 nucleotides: TGCGCCAGCAGCTTGGGGGAGCTAGCGGGCACAGATACGCAGTATTTT. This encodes CASSLGELAGTDTQYF.

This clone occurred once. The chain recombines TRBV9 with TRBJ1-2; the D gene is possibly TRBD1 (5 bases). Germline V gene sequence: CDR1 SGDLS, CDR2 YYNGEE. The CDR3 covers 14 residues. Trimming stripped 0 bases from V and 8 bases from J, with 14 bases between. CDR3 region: CASSVDIGVEGYTF. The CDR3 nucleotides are TGTGCCAGCAGCGTAGATATAGGGGTTGAAGGCTACACCTTC.

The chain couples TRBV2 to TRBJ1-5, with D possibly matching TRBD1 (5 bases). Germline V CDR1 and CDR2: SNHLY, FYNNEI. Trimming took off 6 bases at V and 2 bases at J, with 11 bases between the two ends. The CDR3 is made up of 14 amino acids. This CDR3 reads CASRGPLGNQPQHF. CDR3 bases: TGTGCCAGCAGGGGGCCGTTGGGCAATCAGCCCCAGCATTTT.

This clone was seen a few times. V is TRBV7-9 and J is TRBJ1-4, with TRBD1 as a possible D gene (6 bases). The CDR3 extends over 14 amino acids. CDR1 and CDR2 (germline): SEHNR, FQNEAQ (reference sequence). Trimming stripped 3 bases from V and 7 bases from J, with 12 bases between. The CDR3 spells CASSFGQSVEKLFF. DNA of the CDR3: TGTGCCAGCAGCTTCGGACAGTCGGTTGAAAAACTGTTTTTT.

The CDR3 DNA is TGTGCCAGCAGCGCCCGGGGGGGCCAGGAGACCCAGTACTTC. The encoded protein is CASSARGGQETQYF. This chain connects TRBV5-4 to TRBJ2-5, with 8 bases fitting TRBD2. Trimming removed 4 bases from V and 5 bases from J; junction bases left unmatched: 7. Germline V gene lookup returns CDR1 SGHNT and CDR2 YYREEE (reference sequence). The CDR3 runs 14 residues.